This TCR beta chain emerged from a study of blood T cell repertoires in COVID-19. Study at large: There were acute and convalescent COVID-19 samples, and they came from the United States, Italy and Spain. Sources were T cells, B-cell-depleted T cells, or PBMCs; the material itself was cDNA or gDNA.

In the original analysis: Quantification of nucleated cells was approximated via reference gene primer amplification. Sequencing used immunoSEQ multiplex PCR; TCRdb keeps in-frame clones, though not all of them. That table gives V, J and clone size, and the DNA gave D and trimming. There are 90,000 or so clones in the sample; 88% occur only once, and roughly 10% lies in the top ten. This receptor was identified in an elderly man with acute or convalescent COVID-19. Sequencing input: peripheral blood.

The CDR3 protein is CASSQDGGGSSTDTQYF. The CDR3 DNA reads TGTGCCAGCAGCCAAGATGGAGGCGGGTCTAGCACAGATACGCAGTATTTT. The V call is TRBV4-2, the J call TRBJ2-3, with a weak D call TRBD2 (5 bases). The CDR3 is 17 amino acids. V was pared by 0 bases and J by 0 bases, with 13 bases between. Per germline, CDR1 LGHNA and CDR2 YNFKEQ.